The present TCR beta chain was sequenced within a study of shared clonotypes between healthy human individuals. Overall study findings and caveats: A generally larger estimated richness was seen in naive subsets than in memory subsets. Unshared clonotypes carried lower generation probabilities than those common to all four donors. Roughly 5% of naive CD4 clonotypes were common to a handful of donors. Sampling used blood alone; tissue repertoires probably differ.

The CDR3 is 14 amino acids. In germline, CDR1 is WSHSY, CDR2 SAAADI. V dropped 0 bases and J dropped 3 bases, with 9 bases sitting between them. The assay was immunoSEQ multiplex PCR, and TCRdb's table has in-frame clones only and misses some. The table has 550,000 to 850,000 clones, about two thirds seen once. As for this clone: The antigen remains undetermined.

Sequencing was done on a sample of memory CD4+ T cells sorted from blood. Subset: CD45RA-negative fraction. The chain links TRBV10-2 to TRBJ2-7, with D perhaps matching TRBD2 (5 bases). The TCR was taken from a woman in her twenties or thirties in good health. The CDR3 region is CASSESDGIYEQYF. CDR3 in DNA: TGCGCCAGCAGTGAGTCGGACGGGATCTACGAGCAGTACTTC.